The clone carrying this T cell receptor (beta chain) showed up just a few times. The antigen remains undetermined. Germline V CDR1 and CDR2: SNHLY, FYNNEI. Trimming cost V 3 bases and J 7 bases, with 12 bases left between them. The CDR3 contains 14 residues. The sample comes from a study of beta chain features in type 1 diabetes. The overall study: In age, gender and cell yields, patients were similar to healthy donors. Study findings and constraints: The naive, central memory and Treg TCRB repertoires looked more alike in patients than they did in healthy donors. Shorter templates may be favored by PCR, equally so in patients and controls.

The study reverse transcribed the entire isolated RNA, so it sequenced expressed TCRB transcripts. Profiling relied on immunoSEQ multiplex PCR, and the TCRdb table lists in-frame clones only, not all of them. The sample lists about 410,000 clones; around 14% were seen once. V is TRBV2 and J is TRBJ2-2; D ambiguous. The specimen was naive CD4+ T cells from blood. The receptor was derived from a young man in good health. CDR3 DNA sequence: TGTGCCAGCAGTGAGCAGATAATTTTCGGGGAGCTGTTTTTT. Translated: CASSEQIIFGELFF. Variable domain in full (rest from reference TRBV2 and TRBJ2-2): EPEVTQTPSHQVTQMGQEVILRCVPISNHLYFYWYRQILGQKVEFLVSFYNNEISEKSEIFDDQFSVERPDGSNFTLKIRSTKLEDSAMYFCASSEQIIFGELFFGEGSRLTVL.